The present T cell receptor (beta chain) was sequenced within a study of cytomegalovirus exposure and HLA in healthy donors. Study-level information: Prior work identified around 120 million unique TCR beta sequences in around 170 million T cells. HLA-typed donors contributed around 85 million unique TCRs, which were held in an early data release.

General study points: TCR beta chains associated with HLA were, in a later analysis, more clonally expanded than equally common others. The authors excluded some V segments, including TRBV6-2 and TRBV6-3, as indistinguishable.

Germline-derived CDR1 and CDR2 are MNHEY and SMNVEV (reference sequence). This CDR3 is built from 14 residues. V lost 6 bases, J lost 0 bases, and 11 bases lay in between. The table lists this clone with a few counts. Its cognate antigen is unknown. Primers included in the PCR were 60 Vbeta and 13 Jbeta primers. Here immunoSEQ multiplex PCR was the method, and the copy in TCRdb shows in-frame clones only, minus some. The sample lists approximately 100,000 clones; roughly 69% were seen once. The rearrangement links TRBV27 to TRBJ2-5; no firm D call. The origin of this receptor is a man between 45 and 60 years old in good health and CMV-seropositive. The sample taken for sequencing was PBMCs. The CDR3 region is CASRPGGYQETQYF. The CDR3 bases are TGTGCCAGCAGACCGGGTGGGTACCAAGAGACCCAGTACTTC.